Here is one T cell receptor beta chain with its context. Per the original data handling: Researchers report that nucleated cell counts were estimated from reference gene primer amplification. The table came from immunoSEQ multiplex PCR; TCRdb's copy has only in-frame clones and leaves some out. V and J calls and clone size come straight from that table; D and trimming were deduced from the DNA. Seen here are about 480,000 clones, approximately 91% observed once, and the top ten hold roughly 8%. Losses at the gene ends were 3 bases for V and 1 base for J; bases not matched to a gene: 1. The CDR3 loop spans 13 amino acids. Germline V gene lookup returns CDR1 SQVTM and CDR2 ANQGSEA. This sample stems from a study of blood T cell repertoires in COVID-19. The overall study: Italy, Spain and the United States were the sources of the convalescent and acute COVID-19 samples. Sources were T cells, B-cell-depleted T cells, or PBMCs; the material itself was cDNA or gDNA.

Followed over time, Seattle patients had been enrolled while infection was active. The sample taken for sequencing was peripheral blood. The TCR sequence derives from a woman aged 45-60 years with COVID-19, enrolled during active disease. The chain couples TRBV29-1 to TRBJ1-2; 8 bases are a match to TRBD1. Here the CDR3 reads CSVEGQDNYGYTF. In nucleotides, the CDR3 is TGCAGCGTTGAGGGACAGGATAACTATGGCTACACCTTC.